One and the same sample provided the 27 T cell receptor beta chains below, sequenced in a study of shared clonotypes between healthy human individuals. Naive CD8 cells, CD45RO-negative and positively selected for CCR7, excluded terminally differentiated effector memory CD45RA+ cells. TCRdb keeps only in-frame clones here, not all; method: immunoSEQ multiplex PCR. Found here are hundreds of thousands of clones, about 96% of them singletons; the top ten hold roughly 0.1%. Sequenced material: naive CD8+ T cells sorted from blood. The receptors here all came from a woman aged 25 to 45 in good health.

The genes are TRBV28 and TRBJ2-2; weak D call: TRBD1 (5 bases). Trimming removed 3 bases from V and 6 bases from J, with 14 bases in between. The length of the CDR3 is 15 residues. Germline CDR1 and CDR2: MDHEN and SYDVKM. DNA for the CDR3: TGTGCCAGCAGTTTTCCCAGGGTCGGAGCCGGGGAGCTGTTTTTT. Translation gives CASSFPRVGAGELFF.

The V call is TRBV11-2, the J call TRBJ2-5; 7 nucleotides match TRBD1. Germline V gene data show CDR1 as SGHAT and CDR2 as FQNNGV. This CDR3 is 14 amino acids long. V shed 5 bases and J 1 base; nucleotides not matched to a gene: 4. CDR3 in DNA: TGTGCCAGCAGCCCCCGGGACAGCCAAGAGACCCAGTACTTC. Translated, it gives CASSPRDSQETQYF.

This chain links TRBV5-1 with TRBJ2-7; 10 bases map to TRBD2. The J segment lost 0 bases and the V segment lost 3 bases, leaving 6 bases of the junction unmatched. CDR3 length equals 16 residues. Germline lookup yields CDR1 SGHRS and CDR2 YFSETQ. The CDR3 coding sequence is TGCGCCAGCAGCTGGGTGCCTAGCGGGAGCTCCTACGAGCAGTACTTC. It encodes CASSWVPSGSSYEQYF.

A remark on this clone: It is unclear where the CDR3 begins or ends on the DNA, so no DNA is shown, and the CDR3 is as TCRdb lists it. The genes are TRBV21-1 and TRBJ2-7; the table's D call, TRBD2, has no DNA check behind it. TRBV21-1 corresponds to a pseudogene. The CDR3 numbers 18 amino acids, ends counted. Here the CDR3 reads CASSKGSVAAGSSGEQYF.

V and J are TRBV7-6 and TRBJ2-1, with unresolved D. Looked up from germline, CDR1 is SGHVS and CDR2 is FNYEAQ. V gave up 6 bases and J gave up 5 bases, with 14 bases separating them. The CDR3 covers 14 residues. The CDR3 region has the DNA TGTGCCAGCAGTTCTAACATAGGCGACAATGAGCAGTTCTTC. It is translated as CASSSNIGDNEQFF.

The sample holds one count of this clone. The sample carries other DNA sequences with the same CDR3. J is TRBJ2-5 and V is TRBV5-4; D ambiguous. V was trimmed by 7 bases and J by 2 bases, leaving 12 bases between them. Germline CDR1 reads SGHNT; CDR2 reads YYREEE (reference sequence). The CDR3 runs 13 residues. This CDR3 reads CASSSEAQETQYF. CDR3 coding DNA: TGTGCCAGCTCCTCGGAAGCGCAAGAGACCCAGTACTTC. The full variable domain, its missing parts supplied by reference TRBV5-4 and TRBJ2-5, is ETGVTQSPTHLIKTRGQQVTLRCSSQSGHNTVSWYQQALGQGPQFIFQYYREEENGRGNFPPRFSGLQFPNYSSELNVNALELDDSALYLCASSSEAQETQYFGPGTRLLVL.

Concerning this clone itself: In the same sample, other DNA sequences code for this CDR3. The chain recombines TRBV7-9 with TRBJ2-7; 8 bases match TRBD1. CDR1 is SEHNR, CDR2 FQNEAQ, per germline (reference sequence). After removal of 5 bases from V and 4 bases from J, the junction contained 7 bases not matched to a gene. CDR3 length: 14 residues. The CDR3: CASSPGTGPYEQYF. For the CDR3, the DNA is TGTGCCAGCAGCCCCGGGACAGGTCCGTACGAGCAGTACTTC.

The chain uses TRBV13 and TRBJ2-7; D unclear. The ends were cut back, 5 bases at V and 8 bases at J, with 10 bases in the middle. Looked up from germline, CDR1 is PRHDT and CDR2 is FYEKMQ (reference sequence). The CDR3 is made up of 11 amino acids. The CDR3 sequence: CASSQRKQQYF. The CDR3 DNA sequence: TGTGCCAGCAGCCAAAGGAAGCAGCAGTACTTC.

J is TRBJ2-3 and V is TRBV5-6, with 7 bases aligning to TRBD2. The CDR3 extends over 16 amino acids. Trimming at V came to 0 bases and at J to 5 bases, leaving 9 bases not matched to a gene. In germline, CDR1 is SGHDT, CDR2 YYEEEE. This CDR3 is CASSLEWAGVGDTQYF. The CDR3 coding sequence is TGTGCCAGCAGCTTGGAATGGGCGGGAGTAGGAGATACGCAGTATTTT.

A single count supports this clone. The chain recombines TRBV7-8 with TRBJ2-1, with TRBD2 identical over 8 bases. The germline CDR1 and CDR2 sequences are SGHVS and FQNEAQ. The CDR3 spans 18 residues. The ends lost 0 bases at V and 6 bases at J; junction bases unmatched: 13. CDR3 loop: CASSLAGGRTGGGNEQFF. CDR3 in DNA: TGTGCCAGCAGCTTAGCCGGCGGGAGGACGGGGGGTGGCAATGAGCAGTTCTTC.

This clone showed up just once. The CDR3, as DNA: TGCGCCAGCAGCCAAGATCAGGGGACTTACTACGAGCAGTACTTC. Translation: CASSQDQGTYYEQYF. This sequence joins TRBV4-1 and TRBJ2-7; D tentatively fits TRBD1 or TRBD2 (6 bases each). Trimming stripped 0 bases from V and 3 bases from J, with 12 bases between. The CDR3 consists of 15 residues. CDR1 and CDR2 (germline): MGHRA, YSYEKL.

V gene TRBV2 combines with J gene TRBJ2-7; D gene ambiguous. The ends were cut back, 2 bases at V and 0 bases at J, with 17 bases in the middle. CDR1 SNHLY and CDR2 FYNNEI come from the germline V gene. This CDR3 contains 17 residues. The chain's CDR3 is CASSEKVGGRFSYEQYF. CDR3 DNA: TGTGCCAGCAGTGAAAAGGTAGGCGGACGCTTCTCCTACGAGCAGTACTTC.

As regards this clone: This same CDR3 is encoded by further DNA sequences in the sample. The CDR3 protein is CASSWDSSYEQYF. The CDR3, as DNA: TGTGCCAGCAGTTGGGACAGCTCCTACGAGCAGTACTTC. V and J are TRBV27 and TRBJ2-7, with 7 bases lining up with TRBD1. From germline, CDR1 is MNHEY and CDR2 SMNVEV (reference sequence). The CDR3 is 13 amino acids. V trimming: 4 bases; J trimming: 0 bases; junction bases outside the gene matches: 0.

The chain employs TRBV11-1 and TRBJ2-1; 8 bases are shared with TRBD2. Germline lookup yields CDR1 SGHAT and CDR2 FQDESV (reference sequence). J gave up 6 bases and V 2 bases, and 6 bases lay outside the gene matches. The CDR3 is 15 amino acids. Here the CDR3 DNA reads TGTGCCAGCAGCTTATGGATTAGCGGGACCAATGAGCAGTTCTTC. It specifies CASSLWISGTNEQFF.

The chain joins TRBV7-6 to TRBJ2-7; D tentatively reads TRBD1 or TRBD2 (5 bases each). V lost 3 bases and J lost 4, with 10 bases in between. The CDR3 consists of 13 residues. CDR1 is SGHVS and CDR2 is FNYEAQ in the germline V gene. CDR3 DNA: TGTGCCAGCAGCTTTCTAGAGGGGTACGAGCAGTACTTC. It translates to CASSFLEGYEQYF.

The V call is TRBV7-9, the J call TRBJ2-5; D gene uncertain. The germline V gene has CDR1 SEHNR and CDR2 FQNEAQ (reference sequence). V shed 5 bases and J shed 3 bases, with 13 bases lying between them. The CDR3 runs to 14 residues. CDR3 protein: CASSPGRLEETQYF. The CDR3 DNA reads TGTGCCAGCAGCCCCGGACGCCTAGAAGAGACCCAGTACTTC.

J is TRBJ1-2 and V is TRBV18; D perhaps matches TRBD1 (5 bases). The germline V gene encodes CDR1 KGHSH and CDR2 LQKENI. The V gene lost 2 bases and the J gene lost 0 bases, with 7 bases spanning the gap. The CDR3 covers 14 residues. The CDR3 reads CASSPETANYGYTF. The DNA of the CDR3 is TGTGCCAGCTCACCAGAGACAGCTAACTATGGCTACACCTTC.

This chain joins TRBV28 and TRBJ2-1; perhaps TRBD2 as D (5 bases). Germline loops: CDR1 MDHEN, CDR2 SYDVKM. This CDR3 region has 14 residues. The germline V and J ends were trimmed by 8 bases and 8 bases, with 19 bases remaining between them. The CDR3 here is CASEGPGIPDEQFF. As DNA, the CDR3 is TGTGCCAGCGAAGGGCCGGGGATTCCGGATGAGCAGTTCTTC.

V usage is TRBV30 and J usage is TRBJ2-1, with TRBD2 as a possible D gene (6 bases). V was pared by 4 bases and J by 8 bases, with 12 bases between. CDR3 size: 12 residues. In germline, CDR1 is GTSNPN, CDR2 SVGIG (reference sequence). Here the CDR3 DNA reads TGTGCCTGGAATGAGGGAGGAGATGAGCAGTTCTTC. This codes for CAWNEGGDEQFF.

This chain uses TRBV6-1 with TRBJ1-5; the match to TRBD1 covers 10 bases. Trimming cost V 6 bases and J 6 bases; bases outside gene matches: 8. The CDR3 runs to 15 residues. Germline assignment: CDR1 MNHNS and CDR2 SASEGT. CDR3 sequence: CASSEWDRGGQPQHF. The CDR3 DNA sequence: TGTGCCAGCAGCGAGTGGGACAGGGGAGGTCAGCCCCAGCATTTT.

This clone was counted once. The chain combines TRBV29-1 with TRBJ2-5; possible D gene TRBD2, 6 bases. The germline V gene encodes CDR1 SQVTM and CDR2 ANQGSEA. The CDR3 is 15 residues long. Trimming took 5 bases from V and 4 from J, leaving 20 bases between them. CDR3 in amino acids: CSVFSGAFLGETQYF. CDR3 DNA sequence: TGCAGCGTTTTTAGCGGAGCCTTCCTGGGAGAGACCCAGTACTTC.

This chain links TRBV25-1 with TRBJ2-2; unclear D gene. The germline V gene encodes CDR1 MGHDK and CDR2 SYGVNS. Trimming removed 11 bases from V and 8 bases from J, with 12 bases in between. This CDR3 spans 11 amino acids. The CDR3 nucleotides read TGTGCCTCAGACGACCGGGGGGAGCTGTTTTTT. Translating gives CASDDRGELFF.

This sequence joins TRBV28 and TRBJ1-5; 7 nucleotides agree with TRBD1. This CDR3 is 15 amino acids long. Germline assignment: CDR1 MDHEN and CDR2 SYDVKM. The V and J ends lost 4 bases and 0 bases, in that order; junction bases with no gene match: 3. The chain's CDR3 is CASSWGTASNQPQHF. DNA of the CDR3: TGTGCCAGCAGTTGGGGGACAGCTAGCAATCAGCCCCAGCATTTT.

The genes are TRBV28 and TRBJ2-2; D assignment may be TRBD1 or TRBD2 (5 bases each). The V gene's germline CDR1 is MDHEN and CDR2 SYDVKM. V was shortened by 2 bases and J by 1 base, with 11 bases between the two germline ends. The CDR3 contains 16 residues. CDR3 loop: CASSLEGRENTGELFF. In nucleotides, the CDR3 is TGTGCCAGCAGTTTAGAGGGCAGGGAGAACACCGGGGAGCTGTTTTTT.

This chain links TRBV4-1 with TRBJ1-1; no definite D call. The CDR3 contains 14 residues. With 0 bases removed from V and 4 bases from J, the gap between germline ends came to 9 bases. Germline CDR1 is MGHRA and CDR2 is YSYEKL. Here the CDR3 reads CASSQDIRGTEAFF. For the CDR3, the DNA is TGCGCCAGCAGCCAAGATATCCGGGGCACTGAAGCTTTCTTT.

The chain couples TRBV25-1 to TRBJ2-3; no clear D. Germline V CDR1 and CDR2: MGHDK, SYGVNS. The CDR3 has 14 amino acids. V lost 5 bases, J lost 5 bases, and 14 bases lay in between. The DNA of the CDR3 is TGTGCCAGCAGTATCACCGCTGTTGAAGATACGCAGTATTTT. It is translated as CASSITAVEDTQYF.

V usage is TRBV28 and J usage is TRBJ2-2; D remains ambiguous. Per the germline V gene, CDR1 is MDHEN and CDR2 is SYDVKM. The CDR3 spans 11 residues. V was cut by 5 bases and J by 3 bases, with 1 base left in between. The CDR3 coding sequence is TGTGCCAGCAGTGACACCGGGGAGCTGTTTTTT. As protein: CASSDTGELFF. The full variable domain, completed using reference TRBV28 and TRBJ2-2, is DVKVTQSSRYLVKRTGEKVFLECVQDMDHENMFWYRQDPGLGLRLIYFSYDVKMKEKGDIPEGYSVSREKKERFSLILESASTNQTSMYLCASSDTGELFFGEGSRLTVL.